Listed below are T cell receptor beta chains from one sample, sequenced in a study of shared clonotypes between healthy human individuals. Sequenced by immunoSEQ multiplex PCR; TCRdb stores in-frame clones only, minus some. The sample has 1.4 million to 1.5 million clones, roughly 96% seen once. The sequencing sample was made of naive CD4+ T cells sorted from blood. These receptors were collected from a man aged 30 to 45 in good health. CDR3s include the opening cysteine and the closing phenylalanine or tryptophan. The order of the fields is V gene, D gene, clone size, J gene, CDR3 protein, CDR3 DNA. D genes are given only for firm matches. A row's size may be missing; if present it is once, few, many or a size class.

TRBV9	NA	NA	TRBJ2-3	CASSVGGGKGTDTQYF	TGTGCCAGCAGCGTAGGTGGCGGGAAGGGCACAGATACGCAGTATTTT
TRBV21-1	NA	NA	TRBJ2-1	CASRGGGKMSNEQFF	TGTGCCAGCAGGGGAGGGGGTAAGATGAGCAATGAGCAGTTCTTC
TRBV29-1	NA	NA	TRBJ2-1	CSVEGTSSNNEQFF	TGCAGCGTTGAGGGGACTTCCTCTAACAATGAGCAGTTCTTC
TRBV28	NA	NA	TRBJ2-6	CASESHSGANVLTF	TGTGCCAGCGAATCCCACTCTGGGGCCAACGTCCTGACTTTC
TRBV9	TRBD1	NA	TRBJ1-2	CASSVRTGGDFYTF	TGTGCCAGCAGCGTACGGACAGGGGGCGACTTTTACACCTTC
TRBV7-2	TRBD2	NA	TRBJ2-7	CASSQGLAGVSEQYF	TGTGCCAGCAGCCAAGGACTAGCGGGAGTAAGCGAGCAGTACTTC
TRBV11-2	NA	NA	TRBJ2-2	CASSLVGGELFF	TGTGCCAGCAGCTTAGTGGGCGGGGAGCTGTTTTTT
TRBV7-2	NA	NA	TRBJ2-4	CASSSTGGQGGYIQYF	TGTGCCAGCAGCTCCACTGGAGGTCAGGGTGGGTACATTCAGTACTTC
TRBV27	NA	NA	TRBJ2-5	CASKHWVLPGVADYQETQYF	TGTGCCAGCAAACATTGGGTATTACCTGGGGTAGCGGATTACCAAGAGACCCAGTACTTC
TRBV5-4	TRBD2	NA	TRBJ2-2	CASSPEVAGVPTGELFF	TGTGCCAGCAGCCCTGAGGTAGCGGGAGTTCCCACCGGGGAGCTGTTTTTT
TRBV7-9	NA	NA	TRBJ1-1	CASSLRQNEAFF	TGTGCCAGCAGCTTAAGACAGAATGAAGCTTTCTTT
TRBV11-2	NA	NA	TRBJ2-3	CASGRGGADTQYF	TGTGCCTCTGGGCGCGGTGGAGCAGATACGCAGTATTTT
TRBV11-2	TRBD2	NA	TRBJ2-2	CASSLEFRSGRIGELFF	TGTGCCAGCAGCTTAGAATTCCGGAGCGGGAGGATCGGGGAGCTGTTTTTT
TRBV6-5	NA	NA	TRBJ1-1	CASSSTTGNTEAFF	TGTGCCAGCAGTTCCACGACCGGCAACACTGAAGCTTTCTTT
TRBV6-1	NA	NA	TRBJ1-5	CASSEAQGGQPQHF	TGTGCCAGCAGTGAAGCTCAAGGTGGTCAGCCCCAGCATTTT
TRBV28	TRBD1	NA	TRBJ2-7	CASSPGQSHGEQYF	TGTGCCAGCAGCCCGGGACAGTCTCATGGGGAGCAGTACTTC
TRBV15	NA	NA	TRBJ2-7	CATSRETRFYEQYF	TGTGCCACCAGCAGAGAAACTAGATTCTACGAGCAGTACTTC
TRBV2	NA	NA	TRBJ1-4	CASRPQGREKLFF	TGTGCCAGCAGGCCCCAAGGCAGAGAAAAACTGTTTTTT
TRBV7-2	TRBD2	once	TRBJ2-5	CASSLSSGTLETQYF	TGTGCCAGCAGCTTATCTAGCGGGACCTTAGAGACCCAGTACTTC
TRBV7-6	NA	NA	TRBJ2-1	CASSLESGIQYNEQFF	TGTGCCAGCAGCTTAGAGTCTGGGATCCAGTACAATGAGCAGTTCTTC
TRBV19	TRBD1	NA	TRBJ1-1	CASSPWDRVPEAFF	TGTGCCAGTAGTCCCTGGGACAGGGTCCCTGAAGCTTTCTTT
TRBV7-9	TRBD2	NA	TRBJ2-5	CASSLGGSGRPFQETQYF	TGTGCCAGCAGCTTAGGAGGGAGCGGGAGGCCCTTCCAAGAGACCCAGTACTTC
TRBV11-2	NA	few	TRBJ1-2	CASSLDLQAEGGYTF	TGTGCCAGCAGCTTAGATCTCCAGGCTGAGGGGGGCTACACCTTC
TRBV28	TRBD2	NA	TRBJ2-1	CASWELAGGGNEQFF	TGTGCCAGCTGGGAACTAGCGGGAGGGGGTAATGAGCAGTTCTTC
TRBV18	NA	NA	TRBJ2-5	CASSPDTQETQYF	TGTGCCAGCTCACCAGACACCCAAGAGACCCAGTACTTC
TRBV28	TRBD1	NA	TRBJ1-2	CASSWGQGHGYTF	TGTGCCAGCAGCTGGGGACAGGGCCATGGCTACACCTTC
TRBV5-5	NA	once	TRBJ2-7	CASSSAGLREQYF	TGTGCCAGCAGCTCCGCAGGGCTCCGCGAGCAGTACTTC
TRBV18	TRBD2	NA	TRBJ2-7	CASSPGTSGSYEQYF	TGTGCCAGCTCACCAGGGACTAGCGGCTCCTACGAGCAGTACTTC
TRBV30	TRBD2	once	TRBJ2-3	CAWSWRGRETYPTSTDTQYF	TGTGCCTGGAGTTGGCGCGGGAGGGAGACCTACCCTACTAGCACAGATACGCAGTATTTT
TRBV6-6	NA	NA	TRBJ2-2	CASSYQEVSTGELFF	TGTGCCAGCAGTTACCAAGAGGTCTCCACCGGGGAGCTGTTTTTT
TRBV14	TRBD1	once	TRBJ1-2	CASSHNRGPGYGYTF	TGTGCCAGCAGCCACAACAGGGGGCCCGGCTATGGCTACACCTTC
TRBV7-3	TRBD2	NA	TRBJ2-7	CASSFSGTSGSEQYF	TGTGCCAGCAGCTTTTCCGGGACTAGCGGGAGCGAGCAGTACTTC
TRBV2	NA	NA	TRBJ2-5	CASSGVAGETQYF	TGTGCCAGCAGTGGCGTTGCGGGGGAGACCCAGTACTTC
TRBV5-1	TRBD2	NA	TRBJ2-3	CASSLVGLAGADTQYF	TGCGCCAGCAGCTTGGTAGGGCTAGCGGGAGCAGATACGCAGTATTTT
TRBV5-4	NA	NA	TRBJ2-5	CASSSFVGETQYF	TGTGCCAGCAGCTCTTTCGTGGGAGAGACCCAGTACTTC
TRBV28	TRBD1	NA	TRBJ1-5	CASSSHGQGANQPQHF	TGTGCCAGCAGTTCGCACGGACAGGGGGCTAATCAGCCCCAGCATTTT
TRBV4-1	TRBD1	NA	TRBJ2-3	CASSHITGTGQSDTQYF	TGCGCCAGCAGCCATATCACCGGGACAGGGCAATCAGATACGCAGTATTTT
TRBV11-2	NA	NA	TRBJ2-2	CASSLGGFGELFF	TGTGCCAGCAGCTTAGGGGGGTTTGGGGAGCTGTTTTTT
TRBV2	NA	NA	TRBJ1-5	CASSPDGASNQPQHF	TGTGCCAGCAGTCCGGACGGAGCTAGCAATCAGCCCCAGCATTTT
TRBV10-2	NA	NA	TRBJ2-7	CASGYMEQYF	TGCGCCAGCGGTTACATGGAGCAGTACTTC
TRBV9	TRBD1	NA	TRBJ2-1	CASSYSLGGSSYNEQFF	TGTGCCAGCAGTTACTCCCTAGGGGGCAGCTCCTACAATGAGCAGTTCTTC
TRBV5-6	TRBD1	once	TRBJ2-5	CASSLPWDSQGGSQETQYF	TGTGCCAGCAGCCTACCTTGGGACAGCCAAGGGGGTTCCCAAGAGACCCAGTACTTC
TRBV2	TRBD1	once	TRBJ2-3	CASSEAGQGTDTQYF	TGTGCCAGCAGTGAAGCGGGACAGGGCACAGATACGCAGTATTTT
TRBV5-1	NA	NA	TRBJ2-1	CASSTRNRVQHEQFF	TGCGCCAGCAGCACTCGCAACAGGGTTCAGCATGAGCAGTTCTTC
TRBV7-9	NA	NA	TRBJ1-2	CASSFGQENYGYTF	TGTGCCAGCAGCTTTGGGCAGGAGAACTATGGCTACACCTTC
TRBV11-1	TRBD1	NA	TRBJ1-2	CASSLGDSFYGYTF	TGTGCCAGCAGCTTAGGGGACAGCTTCTATGGCTACACCTTC
TRBV11-3	TRBD1	NA	TRBJ2-2	CASSTGTGSTGELFF	TGTGCCAGCAGCACCGGGACAGGGTCTACCGGGGAGCTGTTTTTT